The 5 T cell receptor beta chains in this list originate from one sample, sequenced in a study of graft-versus-host responses after intestinal transplantation. Generated by immunoSEQ multiplex PCR, the TCRdb table keeps only in-frame clones and is missing some. The sample yields 86,000 or so clones, 75% to 95% seen once. These TCRs' antigens remain unknown. The starting material was unstimulated CD8+ T cells sorted from spleen or lymph node cells, obtained before intestinal transplant. Source of these receptors: a human donor who received an intestinal transplant.

The V call is TRBV6-5, the J call TRBJ2-3; no clear D gene. V shed 2 bases and J shed 6 bases, with 6 bases lying between them. The V gene's germline CDR1 is MNHEY and CDR2 SVGAGI. CDR3 length equals 12 residues. The CDR3 DNA follows: TGTGCCAGCAGTTACGCAGAGGATACGCAGTATTTT. This codes for CASSYAEDTQYF.

V and J are TRBV13 and TRBJ2-7; D possibly corresponds to TRBD1 (5 bases). The germline V gene encodes CDR1 PRHDT and CDR2 FYEKMQ (reference sequence). Deletions cut 4 bases from V and 2 bases from J, with 15 bases between. The CDR3 consists of 15 residues. The CDR3 nucleotides read TGTGCCAGCAGCTCCATCCTAGGGGCGGCCTACGAGCAGTACTTC. This sequence encodes CASSSILGAAYEQYF.

For the CDR3, the DNA is TGCGCCAGCAGCCAAGATTATACAAACCGAGAAGCTTTCTTT. This codes for CASSQDYTNREAFF. The gene calls are TRBV4-1 and TRBJ1-1, with D unresolved. Between the trimmed V and J ends, which lost 0 bases and 8 bases, there was a span of 13 bases. There are 14 residues in the CDR3. Per the germline V gene, CDR1 is MGHRA and CDR2 is YSYEKL.

This sequence joins TRBV4-3 and TRBJ1-1; tentatively, D is TRBD1 (6 bases). This CDR3 is built from 15 residues. The V gene's germline CDR1 is LGHNA and CDR2 YSLEER. Trimming left V 7 bases short and J 1 base short, with 16 bases between. The CDR3 DNA follows: TGCGCCAGCAACAGTCTTCAGGGGTCGAACACTGAAGCTTTCTTT. This sequence encodes CASNSLQGSNTEAFF.

This chain joins TRBV29-1 and TRBJ1-4, with D possibly matching TRBD1 (6 bases). The V and J ends lost 4 bases and 7 bases respectively, with 13 bases between them. The CDR3 is made up of 13 amino acids. Germline CDR1 SQVTM, CDR2 ANQGSEA. DNA of the CDR3: TGCAGCGTTGGAGGGGGGAGTACTGAAAAACTGTTTTTT. It codes for CSVGGGSTEKLFF.